The 28 T cell receptor beta chains below were found in one sample sequenced in a study of CD8 T cells in ankylosing spondylitis. TCRdb redid the calling of the 5' RACE reads with MiXCR, one entry per CDR3 protein. Among 220,000 or so distinct CDR3 sequences listed, 8% to 11% were seen once. Material: blood, either unsorted or a sorted T cell fraction (not recorded which). The receptors derive from a male donor with ankylosing spondylitis or in good health (not recorded which).

There are a few counts of this clonotype. In nucleotides, the CDR3 is TGTGCCAGCTCACCCGGACAGGTGAGAGACGAGCAGTACTTC. Protein sequence: CASSPGQVRDEQYF. This sequence joins TRBV18 and TRBJ2-7, with TRBD1 matching over 7 bases. V shed 3 bases and J 5 bases; nucleotides not matched to a gene: 7. Germline V gives CDR1 KGHSH, CDR2 LQKENI. The CDR3 is 14 amino acids.

The chain joins TRBV7-8 to TRBJ1-4, with D perhaps TRBD1 (5 bases). The CDR3 extends over 19 amino acids. The germline V gene has CDR1 SGHVS and CDR2 FQNEAQ. V lost 1 base and J 6 bases, leaving 24 bases between the germline ends. The chain's CDR3 is CASSLGADSYARRDEKLFF. For the CDR3, the DNA is TGTGCCAGCAGCTTAGGCGCCGACAGCTACGCTCGGAGGGATGAAAAACTGTTTTTT.

The table lists this clonotype with a few counts. This chain connects TRBV18 to TRBJ2-7; TRBD1 agrees at 8 bases. The CDR3 is 15 residues long. Germline CDR1 is KGHSH and CDR2 is LQKENI. V trimming: 4 bases; J trimming: 2 bases; junction bases outside the gene matches: 7. CDR3: CASSRTGQATYEQYF. As DNA, the CDR3 is TGTGCCAGCTCACGAACGGGACAGGCTACCTACGAGCAGTACTTC.

In its sample, this clonotype was seen many times. The rearrangement uses TRBV12-3 or TRBV12-4 and TRBJ2-1; 10 bases are shared with TRBD2. V lost 4 bases to trimming and J lost 3 bases; unmatched junction nucleotides: 9. The CDR3 sequence is 17 residues long. Written as DNA, the CDR3 is TGTGCCAGCAGTTCAACCTCTCTAGCGGGGGTCTACAATGAGCAGTTCTTC. Protein sequence: CASSSTSLAGVYNEQFF.

This clonotype was detected many times. V and J are TRBV12-3 or TRBV12-4 and TRBJ2-1; no clear D. V lost 8 bases, J lost 6 bases, and 11 bases lay in between. This CDR3 region has 12 residues. CDR3 nucleotides: TGTGCCAGCGCAGAGGCAAGCAATGAGCAGTTCTTC. Residues: CASAEASNEQFF.

This clonotype came up many times. The chain couples TRBV6-5 to TRBJ2-5; perhaps D is TRBD1 or TRBD2 (5 bases each). CDR3 size: 15 residues. Germline assignment: CDR1 MNHEY and CDR2 SVGAGI. Trimming cost V 0 bases and J 1 base, with 9 bases left between them. In DNA, the CDR3 is TGTGCCAGCAGTTACTCGCCAGGGACCCAAGAGACCCAGTACTTC. Encoded protein: CASSYSPGTQETQYF.

This clonotype has at least ten counts. The genes are TRBV6-1 and TRBJ1-1, with D unclear. The CDR3 is 12 amino acids. Germline lookup yields CDR1 MNHNS and CDR2 SASEGT. The ends were cut back, 4 bases at V and 0 bases at J, with 3 bases in the middle. The CDR3 is CASSALNTEAFF. CDR3 nucleotides: TGTGCCAGCAGTGCCCTGAACACTGAAGCTTTCTTT.

This clonotype was recorded many times. Written as DNA, the CDR3 is TGTGCCAGCAAGTTGGACAGGGAGCCGGGCACTGAAGCTTTCTTT. Its translation: CASKLDREPGTEAFF. The gene calls are TRBV6-5 and TRBJ1-1, with TRBD1 identical over 8 bases. V shed 7 bases and J 4 bases; nucleotides not matched to a gene: 11. Germline loops: CDR1 MNHEY, CDR2 SVGAGI. CDR3 length equals 15 residues.

This rearrangement joins TRBV27 to TRBJ2-5; perhaps TRBD1 as D (5 bases). Trimming shortened V by 6 bases and J by 5 bases, and 13 bases separated the two germline ends. Germline V gives CDR1 MNHEY, CDR2 SMNVEV (reference sequence). This CDR3 spans 13 amino acids. The chain's CDR3 is CASSAQGGETQYF. The CDR3 DNA reads TGTGCCAGCAGCGCCCAGGGTGGGGAGACCCAGTACTTC.

As regards this clonotype: Given a much more abundant clone one base away, this may be a read error. V gene TRBV7-3 combines with J gene TRBJ2-3; 10 nucleotides match TRBD2. The CDR3 is 16 amino acids. From germline, CDR1 is SGHTA and CDR2 FQGTGA. DNA of the CDR3: TGTGCCAGAAGCTTTGGTTTACTAGCGGGGACAGATACGCAGTATTTT. Translating it yields CARSFGLLAGTDTQYF.

This clonotype has just a few counts. The chain carries TRBV5-6 and TRBJ2-7, with D possibly TRBD1 on 5 matching bases. Germline V CDR1 and CDR2: SGHDT, YYEEEE. The length of the CDR3 is 14 residues. V shed 3 bases and J shed 2 bases, with 12 bases lying between them. The CDR3 spells CASSSRAGTYEQYF. The DNA for the CDR3 is TGTGCCAGCAGCTCAAGGGCAGGGACCTACGAGCAGTACTTC.

This chain links TRBV3-1 with TRBJ2-3, with 8 bases lining up with TRBD2. This CDR3 region has 16 residues. J gave up 4 bases and V 5 bases, and 11 bases lay outside the gene matches. CDR1 is LGHDT, CDR2 YNNKEL, per germline (reference sequence). The CDR3 coding sequence is TGTGCCAGCAGCGGCGGGGGGCTCGCGATCGCAGATACGCAGTATTTT. Translating it yields CASSGGGLAIADTQYF.

This clonotype was found many times. CDR3 in amino acids: CAWSVSIGNGYTF. The CDR3 DNA reads TGTGCCTGGAGTGTTTCGATAGGAAATGGCTACACCTTC. The chain recombines TRBV30 with TRBJ1-2; D remains ambiguous. Between the trimmed V and J ends, which lost 0 bases and 6 bases, there was a span of 11 bases. Germline values: CDR1 GTSNPN, CDR2 SVGIG (reference sequence). The CDR3 extends over 13 amino acids.

At least ten counts were recorded for this clonotype. The chain links TRBV5-1 to TRBJ2-7, with D possibly being TRBD2 (5 bases). Per the germline V gene, CDR1 is SGHRS and CDR2 is YFSETQ. V was clipped by 3 bases and J by 6 bases, with 16 bases between them. CDR3 size: 14 residues. CDR3 sequence (DNA): TGCGCCAGCAGCTCCGCTGAGGGTCGGGCCGAGCAGTACTTC. Protein sequence: CASSSAEGRAEQYF. Variable domain in full (rest from reference TRBV5-1 and TRBJ2-7): KAGVTQTPRYLIKTRGQQVTLSCSPISGHRSVSWYQQTPGQGLQFLFEYFSETQRNKGNFPGRFSGRQFSNSRSEMNVSTLELGDSALYLCASSSAEGRAEQYFGPGTRLTVT.

This clonotype was seen repeatedly, ten times or more. This chain uses TRBV2 with TRBJ2-3; D gene unclear. With 3 bases removed from V and 2 bases from J, the gap between germline ends came to 9 bases. This CDR3 contains 14 residues. Germline V gives CDR1 SNHLY, CDR2 FYNNEI. In nucleotides, the CDR3 is TGTGCCAGCAGTGAGTACCGGACCACAGATACGCAGTATTTT. Translation: CASSEYRTTDTQYF.

In this sample, this clonotype turned up many times. This chain joins TRBV5-1 and TRBJ2-2, with a weak D call TRBD2 (6 bases). In germline, CDR1 is SGHRS, CDR2 YFSETQ. The CDR3 is 14 residues long. V lost 3 bases and J 4 bases, leaving 10 bases between the germline ends. The CDR3 spells CASSSQGGTGELFF. The DNA for the CDR3 is TGCGCCAGCAGCTCCCAGGGAGGCACCGGGGAGCTGTTTTTT.

This clonotype showed up just once. The J gene is TRBJ2-2, the V gene TRBV20-1; 7 bases fit TRBD2. The trim removed 3 bases at V and 2 bases at J, leaving 3 bases unmatched. This CDR3 has 14 amino acids. From germline, CDR1 is DFQATT and CDR2 SNEGSKA (reference sequence). In nucleotides, the CDR3 is TGCAGTGCTAGGGGGGGGACCAACACCGGGGAGCTGTTTTTT. Translating gives CSARGGTNTGELFF.

This clonotype was found many times. V usage is TRBV20-1 and J usage is TRBJ2-5; no reliable D call. Germline lookup yields CDR1 DFQATT and CDR2 SNEGSKA (reference sequence). The CDR3 spans 12 residues. The V end lost 2 bases, the J end lost 3 bases, and 7 bases lay between the germline ends. CDR3 protein: CSARTQKETQYF. In nucleotides, the CDR3 is TGCAGTGCTAGAACACAAAAAGAGACCCAGTACTTC.

The V and J genes are TRBV7-6 and TRBJ1-5; no clear D. The CDR3 runs 15 residues. CDR1 SGHVS and CDR2 FNYEAQ come from the germline V gene. The V end lost 1 base, the J end lost 7 bases, and 14 bases lay between the germline ends. CDR3 sequence: CASSLEPGLGQPQHF. Here the CDR3 DNA reads TGTGCCAGCAGCTTAGAGCCAGGACTGGGCCAGCCCCAGCATTTT.

This clonotype has a count of ten or more. This chain links TRBV9 with TRBJ2-1; no definite D call. Deletions cut 3 bases from V and 3 bases from J, with 7 bases between. The CDR3 consists of 13 residues. The germline V gene has CDR1 SGDLS and CDR2 YYNGEE. CDR3 protein: CASSDGFYNEQFF. CDR3 nucleotide sequence: TGTGCCAGCAGCGACGGATTCTACAATGAGCAGTTCTTC.

This clonotype was seen a handful of times. The chain joins TRBV10-3 to TRBJ2-6; a weak D match, TRBD2 (6 bases). Germline V gene sequence: CDR1 ENHRY, CDR2 SYGVKD. CDR3 length: 18 amino acids. Trimming cost V 0 bases and J 3 bases, with 15 bases left between them. For the CDR3, the DNA is TGTGCCATCAGTGAGTCCGGGACTTACCTCGGTGGGGCCAACGTCCTGACTTTC. Translated: CAISESGTYLGGANVLTF.

This clonotype was detected ten times or more. This chain links TRBV20-1 with TRBJ2-3; D unclear. Trimming removed 6 bases from V and 1 base from J, with 17 bases in between. In germline, CDR1 is DFQATT, CDR2 SNEGSKA (reference sequence). There are 15 residues in the CDR3. The CDR3 loop reads CSAPSFLDGTDTQYF. In DNA form, the CDR3 reads TGCAGTGCCCCGTCGTTCTTGGATGGCACAGATACGCAGTATTTT.

This clonotype was recorded many times. The rearrangement links TRBV6-1 to TRBJ2-2; tentatively, D is TRBD1 (5 bases). The V end lost 6 bases, the J end lost 6 bases, and 20 bases lay between the germline ends. Germline CDR1 MNHNS, CDR2 SASEGT. The CDR3 has 16 amino acids. The CDR3 loop is CASSRIGVLGPGELFF. Written as DNA, the CDR3 is TGTGCCAGCAGCCGTATAGGGGTGCTGGGGCCCGGGGAGCTGTTTTTT.

This clonotype was recorded at least ten times. The chain links TRBV3-1 to TRBJ1-2; 7 bases fit TRBD1. Germline CDR1 LGHDT, CDR2 YNNKEL (reference sequence). J was trimmed by 4 bases and V by 5 bases; bases with no gene match: 4. The CDR3 runs 13 residues. The CDR3 coding sequence is TGTGCCAGCAGCGAACAGGGGATCTATGGCTACACCTTC. Protein product: CASSEQGIYGYTF.

This chain uses TRBV18 with TRBJ2-1; 7 nucleotides line up with TRBD1. Germline V gene sequence: CDR1 KGHSH, CDR2 LQKENI. J gave up 3 bases and V 1 base, and 3 bases lay outside the gene matches. CDR3 length: 15 residues. The CDR3 DNA reads TGTGCCAGCTCACCACAGGGGGCAAACTACAATGAGCAGTTCTTC. Protein product: CASSPQGANYNEQFF.

The sample holds many counts of this clonotype. The V gene is TRBV9, the J gene TRBJ1-2, with 10 bases that match TRBD1. The ends lost 3 bases at V and 1 base at J; junction bases unmatched: 12. Germline V lookup: CDR1 SGDLS, CDR2 YYNGEE. This CDR3 is 18 amino acids long. The CDR3 loop is CASSARDRGVIDNYGYTF. CDR3 in DNA: TGTGCCAGCAGCGCCCGGGACAGGGGCGTAATCGATAACTATGGCTACACCTTC.

In this sample, this clonotype turned up many times. The chain carries TRBV29-1 and TRBJ2-1; 10 bases map to TRBD2. With 7 bases clipped from V and 10 bases from J, the junction kept 13 bases outside the gene matches. Germline assignment: CDR1 SQVTM and CDR2 ANQGSEA. The length of the CDR3 is 14 residues. CDR3 coding DNA: TGCAGCGCCGAAGTAGCGGGGGGCACACCGGAGCAGTTCTTC. Encoded protein: CSAEVAGGTPEQFF.

This clonotype turned up a few times. This chain connects TRBV20-1 to TRBJ2-5; TRBD2 aligns across 10 bases. Germline CDR1 reads DFQATT; CDR2 reads SNEGSKA (reference sequence). The trim removed 2 bases at V and 4 bases at J, leaving 7 bases unmatched. The CDR3 has 15 residues. Here the CDR3 DNA reads TGCAGTGCTAGAAGGAGCGGGGGGGCCGGAGAGACCCAGTACTTC. Protein sequence: CSARRSGGAGETQYF.